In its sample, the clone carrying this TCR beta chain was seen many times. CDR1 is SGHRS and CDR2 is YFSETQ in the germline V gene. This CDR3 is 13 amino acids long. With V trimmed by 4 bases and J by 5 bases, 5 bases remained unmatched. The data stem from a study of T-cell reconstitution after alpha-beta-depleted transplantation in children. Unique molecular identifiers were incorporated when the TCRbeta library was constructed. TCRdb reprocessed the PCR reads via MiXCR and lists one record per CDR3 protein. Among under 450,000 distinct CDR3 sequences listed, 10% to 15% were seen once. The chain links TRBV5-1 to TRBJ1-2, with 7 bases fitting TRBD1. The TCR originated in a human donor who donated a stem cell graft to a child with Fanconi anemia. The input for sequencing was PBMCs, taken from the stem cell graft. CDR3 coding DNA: TGCGCCAGCAGCCGGGACAGTTCTTATGGCTACACCTTC. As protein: CASSRDSSYGYTF.